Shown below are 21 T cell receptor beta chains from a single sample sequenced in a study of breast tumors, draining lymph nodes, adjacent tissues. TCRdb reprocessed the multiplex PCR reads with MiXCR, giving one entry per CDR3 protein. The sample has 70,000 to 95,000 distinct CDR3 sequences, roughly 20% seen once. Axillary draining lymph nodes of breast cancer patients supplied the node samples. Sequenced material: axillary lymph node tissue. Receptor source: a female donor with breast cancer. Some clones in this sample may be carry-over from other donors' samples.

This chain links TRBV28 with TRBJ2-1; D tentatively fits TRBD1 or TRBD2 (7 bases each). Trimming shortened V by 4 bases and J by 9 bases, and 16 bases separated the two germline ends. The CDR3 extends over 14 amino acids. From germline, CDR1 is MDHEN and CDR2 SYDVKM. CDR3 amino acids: CASSSPSRGGEQFF. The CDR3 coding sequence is TGTGCCAGCAGTTCCCCTAGCAGGGGGGGTGAGCAGTTCTTC.

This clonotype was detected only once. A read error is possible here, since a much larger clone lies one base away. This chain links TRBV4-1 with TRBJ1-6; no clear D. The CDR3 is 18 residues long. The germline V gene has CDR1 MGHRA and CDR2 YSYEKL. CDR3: CANSQESGRKTGNSPLHF. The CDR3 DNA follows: TGCGCCAACAGCCAAGAGTCGGGCCGCAAAACGGGGAATTCACCCCTCCACTTT.

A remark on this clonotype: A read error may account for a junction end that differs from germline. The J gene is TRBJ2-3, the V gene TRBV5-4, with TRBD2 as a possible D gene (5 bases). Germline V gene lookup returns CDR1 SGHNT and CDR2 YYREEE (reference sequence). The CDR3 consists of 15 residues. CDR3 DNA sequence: TGTGCCAGCAGTTTGGACTTCACTAGCACAGATACGCAGTATTTT. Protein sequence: CASSLDFTSTDTQYF. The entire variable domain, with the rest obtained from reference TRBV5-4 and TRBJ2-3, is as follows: ETGVTQSPTHLIKTRGQQVTLRCSSQSGHNTVSWYQQALGQGPQFIFQYYREEENGRGNFPPRFSGLQFPNYSSELNVNALELDDSALYLCASSLDFTSTDTQYFGPGTRLTVL.

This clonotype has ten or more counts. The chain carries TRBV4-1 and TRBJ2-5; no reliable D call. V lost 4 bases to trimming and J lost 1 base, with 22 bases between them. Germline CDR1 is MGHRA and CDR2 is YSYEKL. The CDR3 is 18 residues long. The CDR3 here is CASSLRPANWGIQETQYF. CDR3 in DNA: TGCGCCAGCAGCCTGAGGCCGGCGAACTGGGGTATCCAAGAGACCCAGTACTTC.

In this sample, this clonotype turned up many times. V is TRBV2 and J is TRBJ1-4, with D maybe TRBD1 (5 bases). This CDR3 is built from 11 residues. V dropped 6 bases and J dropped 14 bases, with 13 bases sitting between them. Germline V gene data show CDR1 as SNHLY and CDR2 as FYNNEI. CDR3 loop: CASRDGGQLFF. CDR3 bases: TGTGCCAGCAGGGATGGGGGTCAGCTGTTTTTT. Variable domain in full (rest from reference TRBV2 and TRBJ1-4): EPEVTQTPSHQVTQMGQEVILRCVPISNHLYFYWYRQILGQKVEFLVSFYNNEISEKSEIFDDQFSVERPDGSNFTLKIRSTKLEDSAMYFCASRDGGQLFFGSGTQLSVL.

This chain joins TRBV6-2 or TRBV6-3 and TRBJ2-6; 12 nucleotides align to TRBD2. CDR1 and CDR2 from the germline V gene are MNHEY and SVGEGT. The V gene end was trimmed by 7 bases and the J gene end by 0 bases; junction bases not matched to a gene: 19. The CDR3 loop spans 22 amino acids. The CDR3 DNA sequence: TGTGCCAGCAAAAATCAACTGACTAGCGGGGGAGCAACCCTCTCTGGGGCCAACGTCCTGACTTTC. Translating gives CASKNQLTSGGATLSGANVLTF.

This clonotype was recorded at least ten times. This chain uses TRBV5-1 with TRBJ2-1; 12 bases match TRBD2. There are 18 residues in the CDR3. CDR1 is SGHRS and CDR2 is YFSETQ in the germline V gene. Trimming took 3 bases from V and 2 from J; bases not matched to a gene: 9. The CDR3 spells CASSSYPLAGGPYNEQFF. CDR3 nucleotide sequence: TGCGCCAGCAGCTCGTACCCCCTAGCGGGAGGGCCCTACAATGAGCAGTTCTTC.

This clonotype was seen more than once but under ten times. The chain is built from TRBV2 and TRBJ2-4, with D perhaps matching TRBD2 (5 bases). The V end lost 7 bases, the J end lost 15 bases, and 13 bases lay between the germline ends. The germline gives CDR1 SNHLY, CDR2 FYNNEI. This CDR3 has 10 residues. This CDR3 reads CASKEERMYF. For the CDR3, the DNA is TGTGCCAGCAAGGAGGAGCGGATGTACTTC.

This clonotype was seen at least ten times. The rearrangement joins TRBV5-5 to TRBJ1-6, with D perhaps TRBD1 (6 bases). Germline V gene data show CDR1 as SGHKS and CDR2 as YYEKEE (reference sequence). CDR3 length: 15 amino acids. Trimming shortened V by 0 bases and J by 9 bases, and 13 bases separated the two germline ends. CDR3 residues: CASSLVGGVGSPLHF. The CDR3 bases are TGTGCCAGCAGCTTGGTAGGGGGGGTGGGTTCACCCCTCCACTTT.

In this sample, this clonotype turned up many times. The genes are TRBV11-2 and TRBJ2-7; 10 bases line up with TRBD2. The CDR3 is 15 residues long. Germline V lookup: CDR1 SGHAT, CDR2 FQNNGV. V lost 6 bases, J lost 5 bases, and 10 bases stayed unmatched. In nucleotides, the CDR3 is TGTGCCAGCAGTGACCTAGCGGGAGCTCTGGACGAGCAGTACTTC. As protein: CASSDLAGALDEQYF.

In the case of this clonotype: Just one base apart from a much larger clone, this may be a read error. The CDR3 DNA is TGTGCCAGCAGCCCGGCGTGCCAAGAGACCCAGTACTTC. The encoded protein is CASSPACQETQYF. The V gene is TRBV7-9, the J gene TRBJ2-5; D is uncertain. Deletions cut 5 bases from V and 1 base from J, with 8 bases between. CDR3 size: 13 residues. The germline V gene has CDR1 SEHNR and CDR2 FQNEAQ (reference sequence). Together with reference TRBV7-9 and TRBJ2-5, the CDR3 gives the full variable domain: DTGVSQNPRHKITKRGQNVTFRCDPISEHNRLYWYRQTLGQGPEFLTYFQNEAQLEKSRLLSDRFSAERPKGSFSTLEIQRTEQGDSAMYLCASSPACQETQYFGPGTRLLVL.

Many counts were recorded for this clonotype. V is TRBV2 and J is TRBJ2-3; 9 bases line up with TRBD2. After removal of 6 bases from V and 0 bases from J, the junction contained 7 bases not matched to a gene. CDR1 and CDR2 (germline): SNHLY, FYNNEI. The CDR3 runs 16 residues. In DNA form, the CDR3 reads TGTGCCAGCAGCGGTTCTAGCGGGATTAGCACAGATACGCAGTATTTT. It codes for CASSGSSGISTDTQYF.

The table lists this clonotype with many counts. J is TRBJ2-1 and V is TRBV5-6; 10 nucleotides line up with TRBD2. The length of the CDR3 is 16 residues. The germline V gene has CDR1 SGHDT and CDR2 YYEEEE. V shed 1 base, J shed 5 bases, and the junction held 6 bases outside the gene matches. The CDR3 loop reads CASSLTLAGANNEQFF. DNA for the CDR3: TGTGCCAGCAGCTTGACCCTAGCGGGAGCAAACAATGAGCAGTTCTTC.

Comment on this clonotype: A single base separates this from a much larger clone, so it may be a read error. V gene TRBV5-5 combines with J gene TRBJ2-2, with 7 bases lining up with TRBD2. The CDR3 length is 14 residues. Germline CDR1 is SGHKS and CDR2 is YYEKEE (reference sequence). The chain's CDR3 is CVSSSSGFTGELFF. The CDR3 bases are TGTGTCAGCAGCTCTAGCGGATTCACCGGGGAGCTGTTTTTT.

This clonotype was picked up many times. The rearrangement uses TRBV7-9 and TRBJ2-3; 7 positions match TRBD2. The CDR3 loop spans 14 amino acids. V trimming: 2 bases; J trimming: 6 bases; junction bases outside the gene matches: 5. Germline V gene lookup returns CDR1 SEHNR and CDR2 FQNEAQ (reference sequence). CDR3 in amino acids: CASSLSGVADTQYF. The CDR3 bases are TGTGCCAGCAGCTTAAGCGGGGTAGCGGATACGCAGTATTTT.

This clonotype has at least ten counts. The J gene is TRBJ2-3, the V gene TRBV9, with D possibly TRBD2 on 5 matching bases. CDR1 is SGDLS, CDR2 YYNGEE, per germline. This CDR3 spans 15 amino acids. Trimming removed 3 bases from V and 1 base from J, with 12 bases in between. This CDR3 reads CASSADSARTDTQYF. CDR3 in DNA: TGTGCCAGCAGCGCCGATAGCGCGCGCACAGATACGCAGTATTTT.

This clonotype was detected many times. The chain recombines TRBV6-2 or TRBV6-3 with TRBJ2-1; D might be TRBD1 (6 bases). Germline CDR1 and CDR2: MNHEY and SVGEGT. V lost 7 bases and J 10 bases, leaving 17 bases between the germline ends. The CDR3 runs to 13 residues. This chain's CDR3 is CASINQGYDEQFF. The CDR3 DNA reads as TGTGCCAGCATTAATCAGGGGTATGACGAGCAGTTCTTC.

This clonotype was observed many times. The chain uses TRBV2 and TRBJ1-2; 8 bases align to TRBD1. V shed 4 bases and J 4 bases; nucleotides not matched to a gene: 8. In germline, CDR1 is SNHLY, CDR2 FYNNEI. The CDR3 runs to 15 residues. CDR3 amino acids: CASSGGQEGPYGYTF. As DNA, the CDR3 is TGTGCCAGCAGTGGGGGACAGGAAGGTCCCTATGGCTACACCTTC.

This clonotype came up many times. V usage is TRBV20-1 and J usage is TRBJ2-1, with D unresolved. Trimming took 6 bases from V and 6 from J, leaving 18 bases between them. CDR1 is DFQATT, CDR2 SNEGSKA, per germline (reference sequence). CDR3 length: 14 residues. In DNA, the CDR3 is TGCAGTGCCCCCCAGCTAGGGATGGTCAATGAGCAGTTCTTC. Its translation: CSAPQLGMVNEQFF.

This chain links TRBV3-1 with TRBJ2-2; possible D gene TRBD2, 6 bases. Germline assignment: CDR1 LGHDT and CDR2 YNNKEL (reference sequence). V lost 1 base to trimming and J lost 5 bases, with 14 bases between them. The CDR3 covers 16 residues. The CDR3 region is CASSQAGRRGTGELFF. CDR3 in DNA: TGTGCCAGCAGCCAAGCGGGGCGGCGGGGAACCGGGGAGCTGTTTTTT.

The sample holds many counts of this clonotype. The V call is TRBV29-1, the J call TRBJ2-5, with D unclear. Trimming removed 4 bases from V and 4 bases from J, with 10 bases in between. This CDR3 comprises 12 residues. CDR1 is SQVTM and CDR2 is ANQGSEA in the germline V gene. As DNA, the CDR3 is TGCAGCGTTGTTTTAGCTGCAGAGACCCAGTACTTC. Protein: CSVVLAAETQYF.